This T cell receptor beta chain was recovered during a study of shared clonotypes between healthy human individuals. Generated by immunoSEQ multiplex PCR, the TCRdb table keeps only in-frame clones and is missing some. The sample yields around 2,000,000 clones, roughly 95% seen once. The CDR3 runs 15 residues. The V end was cut by 4 bases, the J end by 0 bases, with 10 bases between. CDR1 and CDR2 from the germline V gene are SGHRS and YFSETQ. The receptor comes from a man between 18 and 35 years old in good health. V is TRBV5-1 and J is TRBJ2-2; D possibly corresponds to TRBD1 (6 bases). The material sequenced was naive CD4+ T cells sorted from blood. The subset here: CD45RA+ positively selected. The CDR3 is CASSMTGPNTGELFF. CDR3 bases: TGCGCCAGCAGCATGACAGGCCCGAACACCGGGGAGCTGTTTTTT.